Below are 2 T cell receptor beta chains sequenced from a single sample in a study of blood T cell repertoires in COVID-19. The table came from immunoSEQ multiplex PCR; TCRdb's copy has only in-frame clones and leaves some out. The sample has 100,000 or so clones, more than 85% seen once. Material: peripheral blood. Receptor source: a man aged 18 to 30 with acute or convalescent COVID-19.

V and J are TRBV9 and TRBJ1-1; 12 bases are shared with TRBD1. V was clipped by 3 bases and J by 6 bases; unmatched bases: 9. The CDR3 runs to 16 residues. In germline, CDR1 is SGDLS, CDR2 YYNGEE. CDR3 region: CASSAPPGQGAAEAFF. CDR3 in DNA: TGTGCCAGCAGCGCGCCCCCGGGACAGGGGGCCGCTGAAGCTTTCTTT.

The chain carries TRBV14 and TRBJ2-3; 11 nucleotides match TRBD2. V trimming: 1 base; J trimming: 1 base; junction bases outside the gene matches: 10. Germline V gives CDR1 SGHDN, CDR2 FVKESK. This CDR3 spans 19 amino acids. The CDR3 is CASSQVSWSSGGRTDTQYF. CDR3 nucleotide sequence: TGTGCCAGCAGCCAAGTCAGTTGGTCTAGCGGGGGGCGCACAGATACGCAGTATTTT.